This T cell receptor beta chain originates from a study of blood T cell repertoires in COVID-19 (dated by TCRdb to the early 2020s). General notes on the study: Samples from collaborators originated in the United States, Italy and Spain and spanned both the acute and convalescent phases of COVID-19. The material from the prospective study consisted of cDNA or gDNA derived from T cells, B-cell-depleted T cells, or PBMCs. The samples were drawn from two sources: the first 160 participants of the ongoing ImmuneRACE study, and 1,200 or so subjects contributed by 6 global collaborators. Nearly every sample came with metadata listing a de-identified subject ID, COVID-19 status, age in years and sex. Deeply sampled blood TCRbeta repertoires from subjects exposed to, actively infected with, or recovered from COVID-19 were included in the dataset. A freely available public database, intended as a resource for researchers studying the immune response to SARS-CoV-2, is where the repertoires were released. Where available, HLA class I and class II types were obtained from metadata supplied by the sample provider rather than from assay-based typing.

As to this clone: Its antigen remains undetermined. No base qualities exist here, and no much larger clone lies one base off it.

Broader findings and caveats from the paper: The amount of clinical and demographic metadata varied by source and participant and was provided uncurated.

CDR1 MDHEN and CDR2 SYDVKM were looked up in the germline V gene. Its CDR3 holds 14 amino acids, cysteine through phenylalanine. This entry keeps only the CDR3 DNA: 42 bases, framed from base 1. Whole blood was collected in K2EDTA tubes by collaborating institutions according to the institutions' own protocols. For TCRbeta analysis, collaborators shipped samples as frozen whole blood, isolated PBMCs, or DNA extracted from either of those sample types. TCRbeta CDR3 regions were amplified from genomic DNA using the immunoSEQ Assay, a bias-controlled multiplex PCR. Processing in the source paper ran as follows. Nucleated cell counts per sample were estimated from amplification of reference gene primers within the assay. To quantify the absolute abundance of each unique TCRbeta CDR3 rearrangement, sequence reads were collapsed and filtered. For each sample, productive Simpson clonality was calculated as the square root of Simpson's diversity index across productive rearrangements. TCRdb limited this immuneACCESS table to in-frame rearrangements with V and J called. A share of clones is missing; checked studies link under half to unresolved V genes, and the rest is unexplained. V and J calls plus clone size are reproduced from that table; the DNA served to infer D and trimming. The sample table lists around 67,000 clones, 70% to 80% of them with a count of one. Clones ranked in the top ten supply approximately 34% of the sample.

The sample consisted of peripheral blood. Recombination linked TRBV28 to TRBJ2-6; D gene: possibly TRBD2, on 5 matching bases. The source is a woman aged 70-85 years with acute or convalescent COVID-19. The DNA reads as follows: TGTGCGAGTGGAGGACCCTCTGGGGCCAACGTCCTGACTTTC. Its product reads: CASGGPSGANVLTF.